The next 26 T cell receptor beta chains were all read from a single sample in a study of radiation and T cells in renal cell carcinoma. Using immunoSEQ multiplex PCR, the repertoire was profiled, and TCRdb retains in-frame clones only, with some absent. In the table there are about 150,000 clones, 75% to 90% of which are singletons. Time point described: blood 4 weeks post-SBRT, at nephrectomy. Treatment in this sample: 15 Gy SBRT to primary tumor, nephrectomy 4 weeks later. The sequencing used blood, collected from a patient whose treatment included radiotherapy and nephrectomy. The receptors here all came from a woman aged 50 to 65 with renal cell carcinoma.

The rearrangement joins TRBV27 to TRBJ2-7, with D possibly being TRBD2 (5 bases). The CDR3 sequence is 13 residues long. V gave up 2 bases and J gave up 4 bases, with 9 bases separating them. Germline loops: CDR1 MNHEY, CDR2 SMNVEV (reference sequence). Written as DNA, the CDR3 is TGTGCCAGCAGTTTAAGATGGGAGTACGAGCAGTACTTC. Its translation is CASSLRWEYEQYF.

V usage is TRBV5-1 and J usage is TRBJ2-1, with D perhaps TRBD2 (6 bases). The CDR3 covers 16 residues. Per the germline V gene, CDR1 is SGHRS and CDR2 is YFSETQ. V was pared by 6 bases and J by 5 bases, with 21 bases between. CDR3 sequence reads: CASTFSGVVTNNEQFF. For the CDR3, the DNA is TGCGCCAGCACCTTTAGCGGAGTGGTTACCAACAATGAGCAGTTCTTC.

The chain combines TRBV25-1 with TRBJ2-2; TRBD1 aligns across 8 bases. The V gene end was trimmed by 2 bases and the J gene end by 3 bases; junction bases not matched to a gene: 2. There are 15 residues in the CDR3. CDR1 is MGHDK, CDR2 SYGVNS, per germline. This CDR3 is CASSEGQGDTGELFF. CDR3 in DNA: TGTGCCAGCAGTGAAGGACAGGGAGACACCGGGGAGCTGTTTTTT.

The CDR3 DNA reads as TGTGCCAGCAGCGCCGGGACAGGGGGTGGTCCGCAGTATTTT. It translates to CASSAGTGGGPQYF. The chain combines TRBV11-2 with TRBJ2-3, with 11 bases matching TRBD1. The V gene's germline CDR1 is SGHAT and CDR2 FQNNGV. After removal of 5 bases from V and 10 bases from J, the junction contained 8 bases not matched to a gene. The length of the CDR3 is 14 residues.

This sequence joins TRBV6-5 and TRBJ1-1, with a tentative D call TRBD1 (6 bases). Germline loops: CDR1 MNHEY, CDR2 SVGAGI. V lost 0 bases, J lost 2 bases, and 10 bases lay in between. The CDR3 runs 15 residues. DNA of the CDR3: TGTGCCAGCAGTTACTCAAGGACAGTTAACACTGAAGCTTTCTTT. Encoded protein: CASSYSRTVNTEAFF.

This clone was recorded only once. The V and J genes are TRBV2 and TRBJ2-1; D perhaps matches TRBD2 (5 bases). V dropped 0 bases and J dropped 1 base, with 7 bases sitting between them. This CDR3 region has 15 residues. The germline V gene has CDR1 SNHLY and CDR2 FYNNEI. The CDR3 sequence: CASSEARGSYNEQFF. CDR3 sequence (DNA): TGTGCCAGCAGTGAAGCTCGGGGATCCTACAATGAGCAGTTCTTC.

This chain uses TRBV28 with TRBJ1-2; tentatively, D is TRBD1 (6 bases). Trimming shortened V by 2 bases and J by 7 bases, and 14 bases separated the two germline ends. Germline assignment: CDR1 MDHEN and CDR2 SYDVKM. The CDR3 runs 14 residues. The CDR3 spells CASSLHGQLGGYTF. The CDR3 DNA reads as TGTGCCAGCAGTTTACATGGACAGCTGGGTGGCTACACCTTC.

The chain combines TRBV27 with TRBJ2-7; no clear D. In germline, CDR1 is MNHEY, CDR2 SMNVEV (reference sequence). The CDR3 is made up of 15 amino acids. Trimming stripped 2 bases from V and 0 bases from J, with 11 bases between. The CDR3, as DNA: TGTGCCAGCAGTTTACTGGACCCGAGCTCCTACGAGCAGTACTTC. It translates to CASSLLDPSSYEQYF.

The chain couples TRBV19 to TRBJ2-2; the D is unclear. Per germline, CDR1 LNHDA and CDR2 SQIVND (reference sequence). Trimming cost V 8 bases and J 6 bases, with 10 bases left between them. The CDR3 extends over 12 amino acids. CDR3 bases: TGTGCCAGTCGTGATTGGGCCGGGGAGCTGTTTTTT. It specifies CASRDWAGELFF.

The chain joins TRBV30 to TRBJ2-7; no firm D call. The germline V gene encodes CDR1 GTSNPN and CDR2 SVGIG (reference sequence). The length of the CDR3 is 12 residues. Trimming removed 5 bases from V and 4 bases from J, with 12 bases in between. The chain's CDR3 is CAWAPGRYEQYF. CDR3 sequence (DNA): TGTGCCTGGGCTCCCGGACGGTACGAGCAGTACTTC.

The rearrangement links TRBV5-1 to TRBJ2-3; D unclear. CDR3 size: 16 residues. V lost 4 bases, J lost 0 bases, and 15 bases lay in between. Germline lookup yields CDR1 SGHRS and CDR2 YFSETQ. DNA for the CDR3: TGCGCCAGCAGCGGAAAACTAAAGGGTAGCACAGATACGCAGTATTTT. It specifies CASSGKLKGSTDTQYF.

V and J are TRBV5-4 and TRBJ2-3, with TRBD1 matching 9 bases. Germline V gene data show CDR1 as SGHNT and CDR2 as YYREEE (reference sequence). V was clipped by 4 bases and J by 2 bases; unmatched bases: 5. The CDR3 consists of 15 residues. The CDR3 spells CASSVGDRVTDTQYF. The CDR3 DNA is TGTGCCAGCAGCGTAGGGGACAGGGTCACAGATACGCAGTATTTT.

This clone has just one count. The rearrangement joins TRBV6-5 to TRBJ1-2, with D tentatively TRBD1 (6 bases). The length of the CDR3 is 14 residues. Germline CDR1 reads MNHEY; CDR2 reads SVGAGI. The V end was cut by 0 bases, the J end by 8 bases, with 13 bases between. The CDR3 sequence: CASSYSPAGGGYTF. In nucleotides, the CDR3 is TGTGCCAGCAGTTACTCCCCCGCGGGGGGCGGCTACACCTTC.

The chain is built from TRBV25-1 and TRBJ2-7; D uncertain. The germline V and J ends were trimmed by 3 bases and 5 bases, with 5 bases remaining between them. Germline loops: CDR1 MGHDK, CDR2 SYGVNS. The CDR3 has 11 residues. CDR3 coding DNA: TGTGCCAGCAGTGATTGGGACGAGCAGTACTTC. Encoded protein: CASSDWDEQYF.

CDR3 sequence: CASSLGVNSNQPQHF. CDR3 DNA: TGTGCCAGCAGCTTAGGAGTGAATAGCAATCAGCCCCAGCATTTT. The chain couples TRBV7-7 to TRBJ1-5; D remains ambiguous. The CDR3 is made up of 15 amino acids. CDR1 is SSHAT and CDR2 is FNYEAQ in the germline V gene (reference sequence). The V gene lost 1 base and the J gene lost 0 bases, with 7 bases spanning the gap.

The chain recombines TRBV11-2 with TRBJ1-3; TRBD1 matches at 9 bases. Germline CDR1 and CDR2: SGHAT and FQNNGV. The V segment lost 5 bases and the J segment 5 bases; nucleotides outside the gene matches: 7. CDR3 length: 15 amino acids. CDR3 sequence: CASSEQGAVRNTIYF. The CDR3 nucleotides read TGTGCCAGCAGCGAACAGGGGGCGGTCAGAAACACCATATATTTT.

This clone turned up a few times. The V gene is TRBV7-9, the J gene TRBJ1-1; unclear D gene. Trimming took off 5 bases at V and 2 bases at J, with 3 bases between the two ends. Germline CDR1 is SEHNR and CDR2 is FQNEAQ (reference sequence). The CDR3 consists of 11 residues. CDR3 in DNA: TGTGCCAGCAGCATCAACACTGAAGCTTTCTTT. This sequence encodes CASSINTEAFF.

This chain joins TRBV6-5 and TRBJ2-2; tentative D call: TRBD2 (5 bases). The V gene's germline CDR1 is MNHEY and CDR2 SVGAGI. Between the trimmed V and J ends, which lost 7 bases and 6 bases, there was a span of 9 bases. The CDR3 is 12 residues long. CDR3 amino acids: CASNDGAGELFF. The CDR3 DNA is TGTGCCAGCAACGACGGGGCCGGGGAGCTGTTTTTT.

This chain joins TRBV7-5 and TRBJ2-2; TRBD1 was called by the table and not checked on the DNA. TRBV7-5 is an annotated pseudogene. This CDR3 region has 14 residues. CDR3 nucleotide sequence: TGTGCCAGAAGGGGGGACAGGGGGACCGGGGAGCTGTTTTTT. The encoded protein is CARRGDRGTGELFF.

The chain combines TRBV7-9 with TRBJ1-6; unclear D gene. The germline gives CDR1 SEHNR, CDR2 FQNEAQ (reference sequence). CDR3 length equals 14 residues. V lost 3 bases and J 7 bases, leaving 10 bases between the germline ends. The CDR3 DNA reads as TGTGCCAGCAGCTTTCCGAGCCAAAATTCACCCCTCCACTTT. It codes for CASSFPSQNSPLHF.

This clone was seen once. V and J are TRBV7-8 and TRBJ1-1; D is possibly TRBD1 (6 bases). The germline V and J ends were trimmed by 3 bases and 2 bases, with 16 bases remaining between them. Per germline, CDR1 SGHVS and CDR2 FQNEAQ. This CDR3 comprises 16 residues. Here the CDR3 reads CASSFGRGVPNTEAFF. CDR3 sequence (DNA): TGTGCCAGCAGCTTTGGGAGGGGGGTCCCTAACACTGAAGCTTTCTTT.

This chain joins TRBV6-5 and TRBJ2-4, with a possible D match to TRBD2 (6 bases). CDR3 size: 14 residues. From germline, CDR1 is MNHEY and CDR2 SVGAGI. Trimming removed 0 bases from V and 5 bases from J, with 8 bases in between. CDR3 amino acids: CASSYSSGQNIQYF. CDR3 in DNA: TGTGCCAGCAGTTACTCTAGCGGCCAAAACATTCAGTACTTC.

The CDR3 DNA reads as TGTGCCAGCCTCCCGACAGGGGGCGGCGCAGATACGCAGTATTTT. The encoded protein is CASLPTGGGADTQYF. J is TRBJ2-3 and V is TRBV6-4; 10 bases are shared with TRBD1. The V gene end was trimmed by 8 bases and the J gene end by 4 bases; junction bases not matched to a gene: 9. The V gene's germline CDR1 is MRHNA and CDR2 SNTAGT. The CDR3 has 15 amino acids.

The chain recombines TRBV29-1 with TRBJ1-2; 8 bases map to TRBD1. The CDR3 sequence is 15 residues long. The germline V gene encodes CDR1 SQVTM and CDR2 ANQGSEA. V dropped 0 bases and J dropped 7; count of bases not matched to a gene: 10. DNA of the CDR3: TGCAGCGTTGAAGAGCCGGGACAGGAGCCTCTTGGCTACACCTTC. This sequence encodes CSVEEPGQEPLGYTF.

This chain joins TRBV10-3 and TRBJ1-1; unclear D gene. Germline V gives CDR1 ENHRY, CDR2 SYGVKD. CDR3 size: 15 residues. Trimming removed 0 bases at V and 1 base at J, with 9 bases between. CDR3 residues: CAISESGPGNTEAFF. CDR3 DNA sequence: TGTGCCATCAGTGAGTCGGGCCCCGGGAACACTGAAGCTTTCTTT.

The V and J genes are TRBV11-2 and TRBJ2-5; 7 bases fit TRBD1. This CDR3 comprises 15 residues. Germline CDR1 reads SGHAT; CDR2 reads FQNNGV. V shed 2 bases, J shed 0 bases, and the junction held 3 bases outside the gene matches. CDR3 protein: CASSLNRGDQETQYF. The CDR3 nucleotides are TGTGCCAGCAGCTTAAACAGGGGTGACCAAGAGACCCAGTACTTC.